The 32 T cell receptor beta chains below all came from one sample that was sequenced in a study of blood T cell repertoires in COVID-19. The protocol was immunoSEQ multiplex PCR, while the TCRdb copy is restricted to in-frame clones and leaves out a portion. The sample lists around 130,000 clones; more than 75% were seen once. The material sequenced was peripheral blood. These receptors were collected from a woman between 45 and 65 years old who had recovered from COVID-19.

This clone was observed once. The rearrangement uses TRBV2 and TRBJ2-3, with D unresolved. With 4 bases removed from V and 0 bases from J, the gap between germline ends came to 11 bases. Germline lookup yields CDR1 SNHLY and CDR2 FYNNEI. The CDR3 totals 15 residues. This chain's CDR3 is CASSGTEFSTDTQYF. The CDR3 DNA reads as TGTGCCAGCAGTGGCACGGAGTTTAGCACAGATACGCAGTATTTT.

V is TRBV6-2 or TRBV6-3 and J is TRBJ2-5, with 8 bases fitting TRBD1. The CDR3 length is 16 residues. Germline loops: CDR1 MNHEY, CDR2 SVGEGT. J gave up 2 bases and V 2 bases, and 7 bases lay outside the gene matches. The CDR3 sequence is CASSYGPTGAQETQYF. The CDR3 DNA sequence: TGTGCCAGCAGTTACGGACCGACAGGGGCACAAGAGACCCAGTACTTC.

The chain uses TRBV5-6 and TRBJ1-2; 9 nucleotides align to TRBD1. The germline CDR1 and CDR2 sequences are SGHDT and YYEEEE. V was clipped by 2 bases and J by 3 bases; unmatched bases: 2. The CDR3 contains 14 residues. The CDR3 sequence is CASSFRDRDYGYTF. In DNA form, the CDR3 reads TGTGCCAGCAGCTTTAGGGACAGGGACTATGGCTACACCTTC.

The CDR3 coding sequence is TGCGCCAGCAGCTTGGCTGACTTCGGCAATGAGCAGTTCTTC. Amino acid sequence: CASSLADFGNEQFF. The V call is TRBV5-1, the J call TRBJ2-1; D uncertain. CDR1 is SGHRS and CDR2 is YFSETQ in the germline V gene. Trimming removed 0 bases at V and 6 bases at J, with 10 bases between. This CDR3 comprises 14 residues.

As to this clone: Other nucleotide sequences in the sample specify the same CDR3. DNA for the CDR3: TGCAGCGGCAGGGGTTCGAACACCGGGGAGCTGTTTTTT. Translation: CSGRGSNTGELFF. The chain combines TRBV29-1 with TRBJ2-2; TRBD1 is a possible D gene (6 bases). The germline CDR1 and CDR2 sequences are SQVTM and ANQGSEA. The CDR3 length is 13 residues. The V and J ends lost 7 bases and 0 bases respectively, with 9 bases between them.

CDR3 DNA: TGTGCCAGTAGCCAAAGGAGCGGGAGTAGGGATGAGCAGTTCTTC. It yields the protein CASSQRSGSRDEQFF. The V and J genes are TRBV19 and TRBJ2-1, with TRBD2 matching over 8 bases. V lost 6 bases to trimming and J lost 8 bases; unmatched junction nucleotides: 12. The CDR3 has 15 amino acids. Germline assignment: CDR1 LNHDA and CDR2 SQIVND (reference sequence).

The chain uses TRBV6-2 or TRBV6-3 and TRBJ2-5; 7 bases agree with TRBD2. Germline-derived CDR1 and CDR2 are MNHEY and SVGEGT. The CDR3 contains 12 residues. The trim removed 5 bases at V and 5 bases at J, leaving 2 bases unmatched. The CDR3 nucleotides are TGTGCCAGCAGTACTAGCGTGGAGACCCAGTACTTC. Amino acids: CASSTSVETQYF.

J is TRBJ2-1 and V is TRBV9; D gene ambiguous. V lost 0 bases and J 3 bases, leaving 7 bases between the germline ends. CDR3 length equals 14 residues. CDR1 SGDLS and CDR2 YYNGEE come from the germline V gene. CDR3 nucleotide sequence: TGTGCCAGCAGCGTAGCCGGTTTCTACAATGAGCAGTTCTTC. Translated, it gives CASSVAGFYNEQFF.

This chain connects TRBV5-1 to TRBJ1-1; possible D gene TRBD1, 5 bases. V was clipped by 6 bases and J by 0 bases, with 30 bases between them. Germline V gene sequence: CDR1 SGHRS, CDR2 YFSETQ. There are 20 residues in the CDR3. CDR3 nucleotides: TGCGCCAGCAATTCTCGGGACTTTATGAACCGTAAGAGGCTGAACACTGAAGCTTTCTTT. It yields the protein CASNSRDFMNRKRLNTEAFF.

The V and J genes are TRBV19 and TRBJ1-1, with TRBD1 as a possible D gene (6 bases). CDR1 and CDR2 from the germline V gene are LNHDA and SQIVND (reference sequence). CDR3 length equals 14 residues. The V and J ends lost 3 bases and 1 base respectively, with 9 bases between them. Here the CDR3 DNA reads TGTGCCAGTAGTATTCAGGGGAGGAACACTGAAGCTTTCTTT. Its translation is CASSIQGRNTEAFF. The complete variable domain, with remaining parts taken from reference TRBV19 and TRBJ1-1, reads DGGITQSPKYLFRKEGQNVTLSCEQNLNHDAMYWYRQDPGQGLRLIYYSQIVNDFQKGDIAEGYSVSREKKESFPLTVTSAQKNPTAFYLCASSIQGRNTEAFFGQGTRLTVV.

The chain uses TRBV29-1 and TRBJ1-4; TRBD1 matches 9 bases. V was clipped by 6 bases and J by 4 bases; unmatched bases: 18. The length of the CDR3 is 18 residues. Germline CDR1 is SQVTM and CDR2 is ANQGSEA. CDR3 nucleotide sequence: TGCAGCGTCTCCCCTACAGGGGGCGCTTTTGGAAGTAATGAAAAACTGTTTTTT. It yields the protein CSVSPTGGAFGSNEKLFF.

The chain is built from TRBV29-1 and TRBJ2-5; 9 positions agree with TRBD1. CDR3 length: 12 amino acids. Per the germline V gene, CDR1 is SQVTM and CDR2 is ANQGSEA. V trimming: 7 bases; J trimming: 3 bases; junction bases outside the gene matches: 3. CDR3 loop: CSGGQGKETQYF. Here the CDR3 DNA reads TGCAGCGGCGGACAGGGGAAAGAGACCCAGTACTTC.

The chain recombines TRBV6-5 with TRBJ1-5; 7 bases line up with TRBD1. V gave up 2 bases and J gave up 10 bases; unmatched junction bases: 5. Germline CDR1 and CDR2: MNHEY and SVGAGI. This CDR3 spans 13 amino acids. Written as DNA, the CDR3 is TGTGCCAGCAGTTACGTCCAGGGGGACCCCCAGCATTTT. Translated, it gives CASSYVQGDPQHF.

V is TRBV28 and J is TRBJ1-2; D call uncertain. Germline V gene sequence: CDR1 MDHEN, CDR2 SYDVKM. Trimming left V 3 bases short and J 5 bases short, with 10 bases between. This CDR3 region has 13 residues. The CDR3 region is CASSFNRDYGYTF. The DNA for the CDR3 is TGTGCCAGCAGTTTCAACAGAGATTATGGCTACACCTTC.

The chain is built from TRBV7-2 and TRBJ1-6; D ambiguous. V lost 5 bases, J lost 3 bases, and 8 bases lay in between. CDR3 size: 14 residues. The germline CDR1 and CDR2 sequences are SGHTA and FQGNSA. CDR3 nucleotides: TGTGCCAGCAGCGCATACATCTATAATTCACCCCTCCACTTT. Translation: CASSAYIYNSPLHF.

The chain links TRBV6-5 to TRBJ2-7; D may be TRBD2 (6 bases). The V end lost 6 bases, the J end lost 6 bases, and 21 bases lay between the germline ends. Looked up from germline, CDR1 is MNHEY and CDR2 is SVGAGI. The CDR3 loop spans 15 amino acids. The CDR3 bases are TGTGCCAGCAGGCGGCGGGCAGGGAGGTCAGGCGAGCAGTACTTC. This gives the protein CASRRRAGRSGEQYF.

The chain carries TRBV11-2 and TRBJ2-5; no reliable D call. Germline V gene sequence: CDR1 SGHAT, CDR2 FQNNGV. The CDR3 runs 14 residues. V was trimmed by 6 bases and J by 2 bases, leaving 13 bases between them. CDR3 residues: CASRPLARQETQYF. CDR3 nucleotides: TGTGCCAGCAGACCCCTGGCTAGACAAGAGACCCAGTACTTC. Full variable domain (missing parts from reference TRBV11-2 and TRBJ2-5): EAGVAQSPRYKIIEKRQSVAFWCNPISGHATLYWYQQILGQGPKLLIQFQNNGVVDDSQLPKDRFSAERLKGVDSTLKIQPAKLEDSAVYLCASRPLARQETQYFGPGTRLLVL.

CDR3 protein: CASSSSPTSGYTF. For the CDR3, the DNA is TGCGCCAGCAGCTCATCTCCGACATCTGGCTACACCTTC. The genes are TRBV5-1 and TRBJ1-2; D is undetermined. Germline CDR1 SGHRS, CDR2 YFSETQ. Trimming stripped 3 bases from V and 7 bases from J, with 13 bases between. The CDR3 contains 13 residues.

This chain uses TRBV19 with TRBJ2-4; D not certain. The CDR3 has 14 residues. V was trimmed by 6 bases and J by 3 bases, leaving 12 bases between them. Germline V gene data show CDR1 as LNHDA and CDR2 as SQIVND (reference sequence). CDR3: CASSQVGDKNIQYF. For the CDR3, the DNA is TGTGCCAGTAGCCAAGTTGGAGACAAAAACATTCAGTACTTC.

The chain combines TRBV5-1 with TRBJ2-3; TRBD2 is a possible D gene (5 bases). V was trimmed by 4 bases and J by 3 bases, leaving 18 bases between them. The germline V gene has CDR1 SGHRS and CDR2 YFSETQ. The CDR3 covers 16 residues. DNA for the CDR3: TGCGCCAGCAGCCAACTCGTAGCGTTCGGGACAGATACGCAGTATTTT. Translated, it gives CASSQLVAFGTDTQYF.

This sequence joins TRBV27 and TRBJ2-5; 13 bases are shared with TRBD2. The CDR3 length is 16 residues. Germline CDR1 reads MNHEY; CDR2 reads SMNVEV (reference sequence). The trim removed 5 bases at V and 4 bases at J, leaving 7 bases unmatched. The CDR3 bases are TGTGCCAGCAGTGCAGGACTAGCGGGGGTCGGAGAGACCCAGTACTTC. Protein: CASSAGLAGVGETQYF.

This clone came up a few times. The V gene is TRBV4-2, the J gene TRBJ2-3; 12 nucleotides align to TRBD2. CDR3 length: 16 residues. V gave up 1 base and J gave up 7 bases; unmatched junction bases: 6. The germline gives CDR1 LGHNA, CDR2 YNFKEQ. CDR3: CASSQGYGLAGNTQYF. The CDR3 DNA reads TGTGCCAGCAGCCAAGGCTATGGACTAGCGGGAAATACGCAGTATTTT.

The J gene is TRBJ1-2, the V gene TRBV3-1 (or the pseudogene TRBV3-2); 9 bases map to TRBD1. The CDR3 runs to 15 residues. The J segment lost 4 bases and the V segment lost 3 bases, leaving 6 bases of the junction unmatched. From germline, CDR1 is LGHDT and CDR2 YNNKEL (reference sequence). The CDR3 spells CASSQTGQGTYGYTF. The CDR3 DNA follows: TGTGCCAGCAGCCAGACGGGACAGGGAACCTATGGCTACACCTTC.

The chain employs TRBV5-4 and TRBJ1-2, with D unresolved. The germline gives CDR1 SGHNT, CDR2 YYREEE (reference sequence). The V and J ends lost 2 bases and 4 bases respectively, with 9 bases between them. This CDR3 contains 13 residues. The CDR3 nucleotides are TGTGCCAGCAGCTTAATCGGGAGCTATGGCTACACCTTC. Translating gives CASSLIGSYGYTF.

This sequence joins TRBV6-2 or TRBV6-3 and TRBJ1-5, with D perhaps matching TRBD1 (5 bases). Trimming removed 5 bases at V and 5 bases at J, with 13 bases between. The germline V gene encodes CDR1 MNHEY and CDR2 SVGEGT. This CDR3 spans 14 amino acids. CDR3 amino acids: CASSPGLRDQPQHF. The CDR3 region has the DNA TGTGCCAGCAGTCCGGGACTTCGGGATCAGCCCCAGCATTTT.

The gene calls are TRBV6-5 and TRBJ2-3; D might be TRBD1 (6 bases). The V end was cut by 6 bases, the J end by 1 base, with 14 bases between. The CDR3 spans 15 residues. CDR1 is MNHEY and CDR2 is SVGAGI in the germline V gene. The CDR3 DNA is TGTGCCAGCAGGCTGACAGGCCAACGCACAGATACGCAGTATTTT. This encodes CASRLTGQRTDTQYF.

The count of this clone is one. V and J are TRBV10-1 and TRBJ1-1; TRBD1 aligns across 7 bases. Unmatched junction bases numbered 0, after V lost 1 base and J lost 1 base. The CDR3 runs to 14 residues. Germline CDR1 reads WNHNN; CDR2 reads SYGVQD (reference sequence). The CDR3 DNA reads as TGCGCCAGCAGTGAGTACAGGGGGAACACTGAAGCTTTCTTT. Translating gives CASSEYRGNTEAFF.

This chain connects TRBV6-6 to TRBJ2-1, with 7 nucleotides matching TRBD1. From germline, CDR1 is MNHNY and CDR2 SVGAGI (reference sequence). Trimming cost V 5 bases and J 5 bases; bases outside gene matches: 6. The CDR3 consists of 14 residues. The CDR3 spells CASSQPGQNNEQFF. Here the CDR3 DNA reads TGTGCCAGCAGTCAACCGGGACAGAACAATGAGCAGTTCTTC.

The gene calls are TRBV4-3 and TRBJ1-2; D is ambiguous. The V gene's germline CDR1 is LGHNA and CDR2 YSLEER. CDR3 length: 14 amino acids. V lost 4 bases, J lost 4 bases, and 13 bases lay in between. CDR3 amino acids: CASSRKGSGYGYTF. CDR3 sequence (DNA): TGCGCCAGCAGCCGTAAAGGGAGCGGCTATGGCTACACCTTC.

This chain links TRBV30 with TRBJ2-2, with TRBD2 as a possible D gene (6 bases). CDR1 and CDR2 (germline): GTSNPN, SVGIG (reference sequence). The V end lost 3 bases, the J end lost 2 bases, and 13 bases lay between the germline ends. The CDR3 covers 15 residues. DNA of the CDR3: TGTGCCTGGAGGCAGCCGGGACTTAACACCGGGGAGCTGTTTTTT. Protein sequence: CAWRQPGLNTGELFF.

The V gene is TRBV2, the J gene TRBJ2-1; TRBD2 agrees at 12 bases. Losses at the gene ends were 6 bases for V and 0 bases for J; bases not matched to a gene: 3. Germline V lookup: CDR1 SNHLY, CDR2 FYNNEI. The CDR3 is made up of 16 amino acids. CDR3 DNA sequence: TGTGCCAGCAGATTGACTAGCGGGAGCTCCTACAATGAGCAGTTCTTC. Translated, it gives CASRLTSGSSYNEQFF.

This clone turned up a few times. CDR3 sequence reads: CASSGQFEVPSAPQHF. For the CDR3, the DNA is TGTGCCAGCAGTGGACAGTTTGAGGTTCCCTCGGCGCCCCAGCATTTT. The chain couples TRBV6-1 to TRBJ1-5; TRBD1 is a possible D gene (5 bases). The V and J ends lost 4 bases and 9 bases respectively, with 22 bases between them. CDR3 length: 16 amino acids. Germline V lookup: CDR1 MNHNS, CDR2 SASEGT.